This T cell receptor beta chain was retrieved from a study of blood T cell repertoires in COVID-19. Germline loops: CDR1 SGHTA, CDR2 FQGTGA. V shed 1 base, J shed 6 bases, and the junction held 8 bases outside the gene matches. CDR3 length: 16 residues. Methods used by the authors: By means of reference gene primer amplification, nucleated cell counts were estimated. Only in-frame clones appear in the TCRdb table, and some are missing; sequencing was by immunoSEQ multiplex PCR. V and J calls and clone size are as listed in that table; D and trimming were resolved from the DNA. In the table there are around 160,000 clones, about 85% of which are singletons.

This receptor was identified in a man aged 18 to 29 with acute or convalescent COVID-19. Sequencing input: peripheral blood. This chain joins TRBV7-3 and TRBJ2-1, with 8 bases aligning to TRBD1. The DNA for the CDR3 is TGTGCCAGCAGCTTAAGTTCGGACAGGGCCTCCAATGAGCAGTTCTTC. Amino acid sequence: CASSLSSDRASNEQFF.